These 18 T cell receptor beta chains came from one sample sequenced in a study of OX40 agonist ivuxolimab in advanced cancers. The repertoire was sequenced with immunoSEQ multiplex PCR; TCRdb's copy has only in-frame clones and lacks some. Of 60,000 to 75,000 clones in the sample, 91% were seen once. The sample was CD4+ or CD8+ T cells sorted from blood, taken in a trial of the OX40 agonist ivuxolimab. These receptors were collected from an adult with an advanced solid tumor such as melanoma, head and neck, liver or kidney cancer.

The chain carries TRBV4-3 and TRBJ2-7, with D possibly TRBD2 on 6 matching bases. The CDR3 covers 17 residues. Between the trimmed V and J ends, which lost 0 bases and 3 bases, there was a span of 18 bases. Germline CDR1 reads LGHNA; CDR2 reads YSLEER. The CDR3 nucleotides are TGCGCCAGCAGCCAAGACATTATTCCGGAGGGTAGCTACGAGCAGTACTTC. Its protein product is CASSQDIIPEGSYEQYF.

The chain uses TRBV28 and TRBJ2-7; 9 positions match TRBD2. V gave up 2 bases and J gave up 4 bases; unmatched junction bases: 3. Germline assignment: CDR1 MDHEN and CDR2 SYDVKM. The CDR3 spans 14 residues. The CDR3 DNA follows: TGTGCCAGCAGTTTACTAGCGGGAAGGTACGAGCAGTACTTC. Amino acid sequence: CASSLLAGRYEQYF.

V and J are TRBV27 and TRBJ2-1; D is ambiguous. V was shortened by 7 bases and J by 3 bases, with 10 bases between the two germline ends. The CDR3 sequence is 13 residues long. Germline V gene lookup returns CDR1 MNHEY and CDR2 SMNVEV (reference sequence). The chain's CDR3 is CASTSWGYNEQFF. Written as DNA, the CDR3 is TGTGCCAGCACCTCATGGGGCTACAATGAGCAGTTCTTC.

This rearrangement joins TRBV7-9 to TRBJ2-3, with 7 bases that match TRBD1. The germline V gene encodes CDR1 SEHNR and CDR2 FQNEAQ (reference sequence). V dropped 2 bases and J dropped 0; count of bases not matched to a gene: 5. The CDR3 consists of 16 residues. The CDR3 here is CASSLPDRESTDTQYF. As DNA, the CDR3 is TGTGCCAGCAGCTTACCCGACAGGGAGAGCACAGATACGCAGTATTTT.

CDR3 amino acids: CASSLTGLAGATYEQYF. The CDR3 DNA follows: TGTGCCAGCAGCTTAACGGGACTAGCGGGAGCGACCTACGAGCAGTACTTC. The chain combines TRBV7-3 with TRBJ2-7; the match to TRBD2 covers 14 bases. Germline CDR1 and CDR2: SGHTA and FQGTGA. This CDR3 spans 17 amino acids. V was clipped by 0 bases and J by 2 bases; unmatched bases: 3.

In this sample, this clone is medium-sized. V gene TRBV29-1 combines with J gene TRBJ2-1; 12 nucleotides line up with TRBD2. Germline-derived CDR1 and CDR2 are SQVTM and ANQGSEA. The CDR3 consists of 13 residues. The trim removed 3 bases at V and 7 bases at J, leaving 1 base unmatched. The CDR3 DNA reads TGCAGCGTTGACGGACTAGCGGGAAATGAGCAGTTCTTC. This translates into CSVDGLAGNEQFF.

The chain joins TRBV13 to TRBJ2-2; D is undetermined. The CDR3 is made up of 12 amino acids. The V end lost 5 bases, the J end lost 5 bases, and 6 bases lay between the germline ends. CDR1 and CDR2 (germline): PRHDT, FYEKMQ (reference sequence). The DNA of the CDR3 is TGTGCCAGCAGCACCTTAACCGGGGAGCTGTTTTTT. This encodes CASSTLTGELFF.

This sequence joins TRBV4-3 and TRBJ2-7; TRBD1 matches at 10 bases. The germline V gene encodes CDR1 LGHNA and CDR2 YSLEER. This CDR3 comprises 16 residues. J gave up 2 bases and V 1 base, and 5 bases lay outside the gene matches. In nucleotides, the CDR3 is TGCGCCAGCAGCCAAGCGGGGGACAGGGGCCCCTACGAGCAGTACTTC. As protein: CASSQAGDRGPYEQYF.

The V and J genes are TRBV6-6 and TRBJ2-7; D may be TRBD2 (6 bases). This CDR3 has 14 amino acids. The V and J ends lost 2 bases and 5 bases respectively, with 13 bases between them. The germline CDR1 and CDR2 sequences are MNHNY and SVGAGI (reference sequence). The CDR3 sequence: CASSYVFERDEQYF. DNA of the CDR3: TGTGCCAGCAGTTACGTCTTCGAGCGGGACGAGCAGTACTTC.

V usage is TRBV2 and J usage is TRBJ1-4; TRBD1 might be the D (5 bases). The CDR3 totals 13 residues. Trimming stripped 7 bases from V and 4 bases from J, with 10 bases between. The V gene's germline CDR1 is SNHLY and CDR2 FYNNEI. CDR3 in amino acids: CASMGEGNEKLFF. The CDR3 DNA is TGTGCCAGCATGGGGGAGGGTAATGAAAAACTGTTTTTT. The full variable domain, with the rest looked up from reference TRBV2 and TRBJ1-4, is EPEVTQTPSHQVTQMGQEVILRCVPISNHLYFYWYRQILGQKVEFLVSFYNNEISEKSEIFDDQFSVERPDGSNFTLKIRSTKLEDSAMYFCASMGEGNEKLFFGSGTQLSVL.

The V call is TRBV9, the J call TRBJ2-1, with 9 bases matching TRBD1. The CDR3 runs 17 residues. The J segment lost 8 bases and the V segment lost 3 bases, leaving 15 bases of the junction unmatched. Germline CDR1 reads SGDLS; CDR2 reads YYNGEE. CDR3 residues: CASSGGGGQGTFDEQFF. CDR3 in DNA: TGTGCCAGCAGCGGGGGAGGGGGACAGGGTACCTTCGATGAGCAGTTCTTC.

This chain uses TRBV6-5 with TRBJ2-1; 9 bases are shared with TRBD2. From germline, CDR1 is MNHEY and CDR2 SVGAGI. After removal of 6 bases from V and 5 bases from J, the junction contained 2 bases not matched to a gene. This CDR3 region has 13 residues. CDR3 loop: CASRTSGNNEQFF. CDR3 nucleotides: TGTGCCAGCAGGACTAGCGGAAACAATGAGCAGTTCTTC.

V usage is TRBV9 and J usage is TRBJ2-1; 9 bases line up with TRBD2. Unmatched junction bases numbered 2, after V lost 0 bases and J lost 4 bases. CDR3 length equals 15 residues. The germline CDR1 and CDR2 sequences are SGDLS and YYNGEE. CDR3 nucleotide sequence: TGTGCCAGCAGCGTAGGCGGGAGGGGATACAATGAGCAGTTCTTC. This translates into CASSVGGRGYNEQFF.

This chain links TRBV19 with TRBJ1-5; unclear D gene. The CDR3 extends over 9 amino acids. Germline assignment: CDR1 LNHDA and CDR2 SQIVND (reference sequence). V was trimmed by 8 bases and J by 7 bases, leaving 3 bases between them. The CDR3 loop is CASGQPQHF. Here the CDR3 DNA reads TGTGCCAGTGGACAGCCCCAGCATTTT. Looking up the rest from reference TRBV19 and TRBJ1-5 gives the full variable domain: DGGITQSPKYLFRKEGQNVTLSCEQNLNHDAMYWYRQDPGQGLRLIYYSQIVNDFQKGDIAEGYSVSREKKESFPLTVTSAQKNPTAFYLCASGQPQHFGDGTRLSIL.

The genes are TRBV6-6 and TRBJ1-1; no reliable D call. Trimming took 0 bases from V and 3 from J, leaving 8 bases between them. The CDR3 totals 14 residues. Germline lookup yields CDR1 MNHNY and CDR2 SVGAGI (reference sequence). The CDR3 spells CASSYSAGDTEAFF. The CDR3 DNA is TGTGCCAGCAGTTACTCAGCGGGAGACACTGAAGCTTTCTTT.

The chain employs TRBV4-1 and TRBJ2-7; D unclear. This CDR3 spans 15 amino acids. V was shortened by 0 bases and J by 3 bases, with 12 bases between the two germline ends. CDR1 is MGHRA and CDR2 is YSYEKL in the germline V gene. The CDR3, as DNA: TGCGCCAGCAGCCAAGATCCGCTGGGCCGCTACGAGCAGTACTTC. Its translation: CASSQDPLGRYEQYF.

In its sample, this clone was seen a few times. The chain uses TRBV25-1 and TRBJ1-2, with a possible D match to TRBD1 (6 bases). Trimming removed 4 bases at V and 7 bases at J, with 7 bases between. This CDR3 is 11 amino acids long. The germline V gene has CDR1 MGHDK and CDR2 SYGVNS. The CDR3 DNA reads TGTGCCAGCAGTGCGGGGGCTGGCTACACCTTC. It translates to CASSAGAGYTF.

In nucleotides, the CDR3 is TGCGCCAGCAGCCAAGCGAGCGCTAGCGGGACGGACCATCCCTACGAGCAGTACTTC. Translation: CASSQASASGTDHPYEQYF. The rearrangement joins TRBV4-1 to TRBJ2-7; 9 bases map to TRBD2. The germline CDR1 and CDR2 sequences are MGHRA and YSYEKL. With V trimmed by 1 base and J by 2 bases, 15 bases remained unmatched. The CDR3 spans 19 residues.